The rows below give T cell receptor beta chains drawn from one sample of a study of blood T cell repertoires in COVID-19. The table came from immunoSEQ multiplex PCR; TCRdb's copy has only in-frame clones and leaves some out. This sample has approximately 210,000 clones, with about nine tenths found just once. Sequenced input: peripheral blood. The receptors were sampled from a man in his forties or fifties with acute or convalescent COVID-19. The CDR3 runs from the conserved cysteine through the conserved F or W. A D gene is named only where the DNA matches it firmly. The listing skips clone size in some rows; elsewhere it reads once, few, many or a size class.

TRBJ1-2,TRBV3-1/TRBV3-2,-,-,TGTGCCAGCAGCCAAGGGTTCCAGGGAAAGGGAGGCTACACCTTC,CASSQGFQGKGGYTF
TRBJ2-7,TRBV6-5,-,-,TGTGCCAGCAGTTACCGGGGGATGGGTTACGAGCAGTACTTC,CASSYRGMGYEQYF
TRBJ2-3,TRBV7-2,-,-,TGTGCCAGCAGCTTAGTTGGTTGGGCTAGCTCCCACACAGATACGCAGTATTTT,CASSLVGWASSHTDTQYF
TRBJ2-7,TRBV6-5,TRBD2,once,TGTGCCAGCACAGCGGGACTAGCGGGATTAGGGCCAAACTTC,CASTAGLAGLGPNF
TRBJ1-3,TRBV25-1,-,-,TGTGCCAGCAGTGGCCGGACTGGGGACACCGGGGTAGGAAACACCATATATTTT,CASSGRTGDTGVGNTIYF
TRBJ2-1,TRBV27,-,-,TGTGCCAGCAGTCTAACAGGGAATGAGCAGTTCTTC,CASSLTGNEQFF
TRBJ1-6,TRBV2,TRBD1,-,TGTGCCAGCAGTAAGGGACAGGGGGGTTCACCCCTCCACTTT,CASSKGQGGSPLHF
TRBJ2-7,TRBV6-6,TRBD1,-,TGTGCCAGCAGTCTGGGACAGGACATTTACGAGCAGTACTTC,CASSLGQDIYEQYF
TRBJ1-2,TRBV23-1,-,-,TGCGCCAGCGGGTCCGTCCTGGGGCGGCTTAACTATGGCTACACCTTC,CASGSVLGRLNYGYTF
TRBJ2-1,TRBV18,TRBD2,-,TGTGCCAGCTCACCTCTAGCGGGAGCCGGCTACAATGAGCAGTTCTTC,CASSPLAGAGYNEQFF
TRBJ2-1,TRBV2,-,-,TGTGCCAGCAGCCCCCCGAGAGCGGAGCCTGTACGGCGGGAGCAGTTCTTC,CASSPPRAEPVRREQFF
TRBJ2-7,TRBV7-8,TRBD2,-,TGTGCCAGCAGCCCGCAGGTAGCGGGAGTCCGCGAGCAGTACTTC,CASSPQVAGVREQYF
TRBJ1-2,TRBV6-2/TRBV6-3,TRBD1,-,TGTGCCAGCACCCCGACAGGGGGCGACTATGGCTACACCTTC,CASTPTGGDYGYTF
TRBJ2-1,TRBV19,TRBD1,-,TGTGCCAGTAGTCCCGGGACAGGGGTCCTCAATGAGCAGTTCTTC,CASSPGTGVLNEQFF
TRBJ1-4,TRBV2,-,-,TGTGCCAGCGAGACTTCGGCCGGACGGAGGGTAGAAAAACTGTTTTTT,CASETSAGRRVEKLFF
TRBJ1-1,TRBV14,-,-,TGTGCCACCGAAGCCTTGAACACTGAAGCTTTCTTT,CATEALNTEAFF
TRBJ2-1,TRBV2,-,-,TGTGCCAGCAGTGGCCCGGCGGGGGACACCTACAATGAGCAGTTCTTC,CASSGPAGDTYNEQFF
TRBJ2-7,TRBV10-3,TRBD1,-,TGTGCCATCAGTGATTGGACAGGGGGCGAGGGGCCCGAGCAGTACTTC,CAISDWTGGEGPEQYF
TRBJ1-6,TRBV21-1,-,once,TGTGCCAGCAGCAATCGGGATCCACCAAATTCACCCCTCCACTTT,CASSNRDPPNSPLHF
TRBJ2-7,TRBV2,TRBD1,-,TGTGCCAGACGGGGACAGGGGGCAGGCGAGCAGTACTTC,CARRGQGAGEQYF
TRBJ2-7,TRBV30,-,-,TGTGCCTGGAGTAGGCCAGCGCGTGACCAGGGCGAGCAGTACTTC,CAWSRPARDQGEQYF
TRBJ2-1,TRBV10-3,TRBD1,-,TGTGCCATCAGTGGGGGACAGGGCCCTGATGAGCAGTTCTTC,CAISGGQGPDEQFF
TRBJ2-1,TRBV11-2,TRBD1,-,TGTGCCAGCAGCTCGGTCCGGGACAGGGACAATGAGCAGTTCTTC,CASSSVRDRDNEQFF
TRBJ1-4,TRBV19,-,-,TGTGCCAGTATGGAAGCGGGGGGCAATGAAAAACTGTTTTTT,CASMEAGGNEKLFF
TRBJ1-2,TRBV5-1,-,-,TGCGCCAGCAGCTTGACAGGGAACAGTGGCTACACCTTC,CASSLTGNSGYTF
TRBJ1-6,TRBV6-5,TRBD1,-,TGTGCCAGCAGTTATAGGACAGGGGGCTCTTCACCCCTCCACTTT,CASSYRTGGSSPLHF
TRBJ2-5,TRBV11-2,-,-,TGTGCCAGCAGCTTAGTTGGGGGGTTTCAAGAGACCCAGTACTTC,CASSLVGGFQETQYF
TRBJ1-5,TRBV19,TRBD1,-,TGTGCCAGTAGGAAGACCCCGTGGGGACAGGGGAATCAGCCCCAGCATTTT,CASRKTPWGQGNQPQHF
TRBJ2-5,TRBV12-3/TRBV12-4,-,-,TGTGCCAGCAGGCTAGGTTTAGGAGAGACCCAGTACTTC,CASRLGLGETQYF
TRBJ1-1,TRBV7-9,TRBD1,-,TGTGCCAGCAGCCCGGACAGGACAAACGCTGAAGCTTTCTTT,CASSPDRTNAEAFF
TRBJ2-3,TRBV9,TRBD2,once,TGTGCCAGCAGCGACCGCGGGAGGGAGCCAGATACGCAGTATTTT,CASSDRGREPDTQYF
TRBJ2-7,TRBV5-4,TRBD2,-,TGTGCCAGCAGCCCTATGAGGGGCGGGGGGAATTACGAGCAGTACTTC,CASSPMRGGGNYEQYF
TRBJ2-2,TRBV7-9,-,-,TGTGCCCCGGGTGGGAGGAACACCGGGGAGCTGTTTTTT,CAPGGRNTGELFF
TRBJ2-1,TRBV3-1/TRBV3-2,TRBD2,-,TGTGCCAGCACCTCAGCGGGGCTATACAATGAGCAGTTCTTC,CASTSAGLYNEQFF
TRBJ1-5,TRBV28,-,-,TGTGCCAGCAGAGGGGGTAGCAATCAGCCCCAGCATTTT,CASRGGSNQPQHF
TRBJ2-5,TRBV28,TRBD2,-,TGTGCCAGCAGTTCCGGGGGGTTGTTGGTTCCTCAAGAGACCCAGTACTTC,CASSSGGLLVPQETQYF
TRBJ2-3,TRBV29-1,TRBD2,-,TGCAGCGACTCGACTAGCGGCACAGATACGCAGTATTTT,CSDSTSGTDTQYF
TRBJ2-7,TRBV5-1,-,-,TGCGCCAGCAGCGGATCCGGGACTCCCTACGAGCAGTACTTC,CASSGSGTPYEQYF
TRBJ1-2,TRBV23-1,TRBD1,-,TGCGCCAGCAGTCACTGGACAGGCCTCGCTCCCTATGGCTACACCTTC,CASSHWTGLAPYGYTF
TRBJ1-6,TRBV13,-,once,TGTGCCAGCAGTTTCCTGGGACACCATAATTCACCCCTCCACTTT,CASSFLGHHNSPLHF
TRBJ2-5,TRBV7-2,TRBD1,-,TGTGCCAGCAGCTTAGAGTGGGACAGGGAGGGAAAGACCCAGTACTTC,CASSLEWDREGKTQYF
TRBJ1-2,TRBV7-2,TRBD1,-,TGTGCCAGCAGCGCACGACAGGGGGCGGGAGGCTATGGCTACACCTTC,CASSARQGAGGYGYTF
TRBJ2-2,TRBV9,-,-,TGTGCCAGCAGCGTAGTGAGGGGGGGGCCCGACACCGGGGAGCTGTTTTTT,CASSVVRGGPDTGELFF
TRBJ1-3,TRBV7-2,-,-,TGTGCCAGCAGCTTAGAAGTGGACACCGGTACTGGAAACACCATATATTTT,CASSLEVDTGTGNTIYF
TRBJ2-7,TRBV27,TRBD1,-,TGTGCCAGCAGTACGACAGGGGCCTACGAGCAGTACTTC,CASSTTGAYEQYF
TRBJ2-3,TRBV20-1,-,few,TGCAGTGCGTGGAGGCCAGATACGCAGTATTTT,CSAWRPDTQYF
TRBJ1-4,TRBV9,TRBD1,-,TGTGCCAGCAGCGGTACAGGGGGGTTGGAACTGTTTTTT,CASSGTGGLELFF
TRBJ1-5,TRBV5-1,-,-,TGCGCCAGCAGCCCAAATAGCAATCAGCCCCAGCATTTT,CASSPNSNQPQHF
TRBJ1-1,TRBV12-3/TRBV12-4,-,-,TGTGCCAGCAATGCAGGCCCCGTCAGGGAAGCTTTCTTT,CASNAGPVREAFF
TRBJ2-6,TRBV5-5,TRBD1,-,TGTGCCAGCAGCTTATGGACAGGGAGGTCTGGGGCCAACGTCCTGACTTTC,CASSLWTGRSGANVLTF
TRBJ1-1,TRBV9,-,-,TGTGCCAGCAGCGCTTCCTTGGGGAGCTTCGCGTTGCACACTGAAGCTTTCTTT,CASSASLGSFALHTEAFF